A single TCR beta chain is shown here with its context. Its antigen target is currently unknown. It has no much larger one-base neighbor in the sample; base qualities were not kept. The data were taken from a study of blood T cell repertoires in COVID-19 (dated by TCRdb to 2018 to 2020). As for the study more broadly: Collaborator samples came from the United States, Italy and Spain and covered acute and convalescent phases of COVID-19. The prospective study material was composed of cDNA or gDNA derived from T cells, B-cell-depleted T cells, or PBMCs. Subjects who had been exposed to COVID-19, were actively infected with it, or had recovered from it provided the deeply sampled blood TCRbeta repertoires that made up the dataset. The repertoires were released in a freely available public database intended as a resource for research on the immune response to SARS-CoV-2. Samples were obtained from the ongoing ImmuneRACE study (first 160 participants) and from about 1,300 subjects provided by 6 global collaborators. Nearly every sample came with metadata listing a de-identified subject ID, COVID-19 status, age in years and sex. HLA class I and class II types, where available, came from metadata supplied by the sample provider rather than from assay-based typing.

The immunoSEQ Assay, a bias-controlled multiplex PCR, was used to amplify TCRbeta CDR3 regions from genomic DNA. As for the authors' bioinformatics: Nucleated cell counts per sample were estimated from amplification of reference gene primers within the assay. Sequence reads were collapsed and filtered to measure the absolute abundance of every unique TCRbeta CDR3 rearrangement. For each sample, productive Simpson clonality was calculated as the square root of Simpson's diversity index over productive rearrangements. TCRdb mirrors the immuneACCESS table, restricted to in-frame sequences. Some clones are absent from its copies; in checked studies, under half trace to an unresolved V gene, and the reason for the others is unknown. The V and J calls and clone size were taken over from that table, and D and trimming were inferred from the DNA. The sample data list a few hundred thousand clones, and roughly 87% of these were observed just once. The top ten clonotypes cover about 12% of the sample.

A second Seattle source provided samples from volunteer blood donors who had recovered from COVID-19. Each collaborating institution followed its own protocols to collect whole blood in K2EDTA tubes. For TCRbeta analysis, collaborators shipped samples in one of three forms: frozen whole blood, isolated PBMCs, or DNA extracted from either of those sample types. What the authors observed across the whole study: How much clinical and demographic metadata was included differed by source and by participant, and the metadata was provided uncurated.

Spanning cysteine to phenylalanine, the CDR3 consists of 15 amino acids. The read is trimmed to its CDR3 DNA, 45 bases read in frame from base 1. Trimming takes 8 bases off V and 8 bases off J; junction bases not matched to a gene: 8. The CDR1 and CDR2 encoded by the germline V gene are SGHTA and FQGTGA. This TCR was recovered from a young woman who had recovered from COVID-19. The chain links TRBV7-3 with TRBJ2-1; TRBD2 agrees with 14 junctional bases. Sequences were obtained from peripheral blood. CDR3 sequence: CASGPTSGRGDEQFF. The DNA is TGTGCCAGCGGACCGACTAGCGGGAGGGGAGATGAGCAGTTCTTC.